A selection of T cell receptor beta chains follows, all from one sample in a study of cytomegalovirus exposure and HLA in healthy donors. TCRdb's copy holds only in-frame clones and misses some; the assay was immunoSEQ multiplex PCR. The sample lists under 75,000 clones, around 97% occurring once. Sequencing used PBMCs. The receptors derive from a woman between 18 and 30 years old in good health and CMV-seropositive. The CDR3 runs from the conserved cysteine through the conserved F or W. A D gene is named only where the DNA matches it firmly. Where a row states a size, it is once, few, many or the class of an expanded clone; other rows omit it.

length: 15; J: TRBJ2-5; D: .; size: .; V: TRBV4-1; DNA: TGCGCCAGCAGCCAAGGGAGGGGACAGCAAGAGACCCAGTACTTC; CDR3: CASSQGRGQQETQYF
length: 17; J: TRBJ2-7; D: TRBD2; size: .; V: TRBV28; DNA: TGTGCCAGCAGTCGGCCGGGACTAGCGGGAGATTCCTACGAGCAGTACTTC; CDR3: CASSRPGLAGDSYEQYF
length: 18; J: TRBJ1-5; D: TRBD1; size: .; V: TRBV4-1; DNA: TGCGCCAGCAGCCCGGGGACAGGGATTCTATATAGCAATCAGCCCCAGCATTTT; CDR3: CASSPGTGILYSNQPQHF
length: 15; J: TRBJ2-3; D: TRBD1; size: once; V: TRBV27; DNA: TGTGCCAGCAGTTTATTGGGACAGGGTACTGATACGCAGTATTTT; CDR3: CASSLLGQGTDTQYF
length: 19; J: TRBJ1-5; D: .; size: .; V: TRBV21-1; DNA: TGTGCCAGCAGCAAAGGGGGGGCAGGGGGCTTCAATAGCAATCAGCCCCAGCATTTT; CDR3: CASSKGGAGGFNSNQPQHF
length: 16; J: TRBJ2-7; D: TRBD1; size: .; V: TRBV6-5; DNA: TGTGCCAGCAGTTACTCCTGGGACAGGAGCTCCTACGAGCAGTACTTC; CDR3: CASSYSWDRSSYEQYF
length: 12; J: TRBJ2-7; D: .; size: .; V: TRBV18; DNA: TGTGCCAGCTCACCACGAGGTTACGAGCAGTACTTC; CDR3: CASSPRGYEQYF
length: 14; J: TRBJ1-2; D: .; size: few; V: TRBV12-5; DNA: TGTGCTAGTGGTTTGGGGGGACACCCCTATGGCTACACCTTC; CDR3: CASGLGGHPYGYTF
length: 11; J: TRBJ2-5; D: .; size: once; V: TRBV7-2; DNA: TGTGCCAGCAGCGCCAGAGAGACCCAGTACTTC; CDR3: CASSARETQYF
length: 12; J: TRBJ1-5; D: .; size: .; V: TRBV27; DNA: TGTGCCAGCAGTCAGGTGGATCAGCCCCAGCATTTT; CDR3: CASSQVDQPQHF
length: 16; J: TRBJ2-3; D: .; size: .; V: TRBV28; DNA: TGTGCCAGCAGCCATCCTCAGCGAACTAGCACAGATACGCAGTATTTT; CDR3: CASSHPQRTSTDTQYF
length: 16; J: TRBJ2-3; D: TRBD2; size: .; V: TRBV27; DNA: TGTGCCAGCAGATATACTGGACTAGCGGGCACAGATACGCAGTATTTT; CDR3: CASRYTGLAGTDTQYF
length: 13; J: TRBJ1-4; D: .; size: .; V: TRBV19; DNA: TGTGCCAGTAAGGGGCACAATAATGAAAAACTGTTTTTT; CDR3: CASKGHNNEKLFF
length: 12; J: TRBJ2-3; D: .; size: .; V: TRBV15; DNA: TGTGCCACCAGCCCGGGCACAGATACGCAGTATTTT; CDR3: CATSPGTDTQYF
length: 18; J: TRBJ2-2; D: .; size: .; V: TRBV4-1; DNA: TGCGCCAGCAGCCAAGATCCACCGGGACTGGTGAACACCGGGGAGCTGTTTTTT; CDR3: CASSQDPPGLVNTGELFF
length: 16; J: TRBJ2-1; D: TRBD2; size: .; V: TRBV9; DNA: TGTGCCAGCAGCGTAGCTAGTCTAGCGGCTTACAATGAGCAGTTCTTC; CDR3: CASSVASLAAYNEQFF
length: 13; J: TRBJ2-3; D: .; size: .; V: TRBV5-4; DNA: TGTGCCAGCAGCTGGGCTAGCACAGATACGCAGTATTTT; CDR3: CASSWASTDTQYF
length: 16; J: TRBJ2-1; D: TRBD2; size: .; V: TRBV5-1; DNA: TGCGCCAGCAGCTTGGCTAGCGGGAGGGGTGGGAATGAGCAGTTCTTC; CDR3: CASSLASGRGGNEQFF
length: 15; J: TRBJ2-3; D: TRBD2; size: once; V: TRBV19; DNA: TGTGCCAGTTCTGTAACTAGCGGGAGTTCAGATACGCAGTATTTT; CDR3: CASSVTSGSSDTQYF
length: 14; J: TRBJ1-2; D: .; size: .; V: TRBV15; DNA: TGTGCCACCAGCAGTTTACAGGTTAACTATGGCTACACCTTC; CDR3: CATSSLQVNYGYTF
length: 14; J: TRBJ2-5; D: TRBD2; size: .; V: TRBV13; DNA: TGTGCCAGCAGCTCCGGGACTAGCCAAGAGACCCAGTACTTC; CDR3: CASSSGTSQETQYF
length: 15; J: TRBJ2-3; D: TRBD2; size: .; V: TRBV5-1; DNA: TGCGCCAGCAGCTTGGGACTAGCGGGAGTGGATACGCAGTATTTT; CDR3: CASSLGLAGVDTQYF
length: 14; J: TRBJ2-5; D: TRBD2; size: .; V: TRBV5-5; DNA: TGTGCCAGCAGCTTGTACGGGGAGGGAGAGACCCAGTACTTC; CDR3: CASSLYGEGETQYF
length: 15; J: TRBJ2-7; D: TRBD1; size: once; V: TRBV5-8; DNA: TGTGCCAGCAGCACCGGGACAGGGGCCCTCTACGAGCAGTACTTC; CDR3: CASSTGTGALYEQYF
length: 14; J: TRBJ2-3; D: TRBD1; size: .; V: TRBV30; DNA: TGTGCCTGGGCCTCGGGACAGGGCACAGATACGCAGTATTTT; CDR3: CAWASGQGTDTQYF
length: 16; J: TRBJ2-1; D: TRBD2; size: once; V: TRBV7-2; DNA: TGTGCCAGCAGCCCGGGACTAGCGGGAGCATACAATGAGCAGTTCTTC; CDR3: CASSPGLAGAYNEQFF
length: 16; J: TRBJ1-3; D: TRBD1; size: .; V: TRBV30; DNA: TGTGCCTGGAGTCCCAACACAGGGGGCCAGGGAAACACCATATATTTT; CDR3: CAWSPNTGGQGNTIYF
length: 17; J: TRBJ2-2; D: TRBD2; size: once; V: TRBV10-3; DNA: TGTGCCATCAGTGAGAGGCTAGCGGGAGGAAGTACCGGGGAGCTGTTTTTT; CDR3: CAISERLAGGSTGELFF
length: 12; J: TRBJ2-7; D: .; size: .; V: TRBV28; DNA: TGTGCCAGCAGTCAGCCAGCGGGCGAGCAGTACTTC; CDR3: CASSQPAGEQYF
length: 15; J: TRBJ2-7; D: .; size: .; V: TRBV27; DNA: TGTGCCAGCATGTCCCTCGGACTATTCTCCTACGAGCAGTACTTC; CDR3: CASMSLGLFSYEQYF
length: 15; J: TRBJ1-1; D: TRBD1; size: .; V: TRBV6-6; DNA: TGTGCCAGCAGCTTCCCGGGACAGGGTCCCCCTGAAGCTTTCTTT; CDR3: CASSFPGQGPPEAFF
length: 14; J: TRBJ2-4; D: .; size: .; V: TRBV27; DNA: TGTGCCAGCAGTTTAGTAGACGGAGAAAACATTCAGTACTTC; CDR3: CASSLVDGENIQYF